The 26 T cell receptor beta chains listed next were all sequenced from one sample in a study of cytomegalovirus exposure and HLA in healthy donors. Both 60 Vbeta primers and 13 Jbeta primers went into the PCR. Assay used: immunoSEQ multiplex PCR; TCRdb lists only in-frame clones, some missing. The table lists roughly 130,000 clones, 8% to 9.5% of them singletons. The sequenced sample was PBMCs. The source of these receptors is a man in his forties in good health and CMV-seronegative.

The chain carries TRBV5-1 and TRBJ1-3; 10 bases agree with TRBD1. Germline lookup yields CDR1 SGHRS and CDR2 YFSETQ. This CDR3 comprises 16 residues. V was pared by 4 bases and J by 0 bases, with 4 bases of the junction left unmatched. CDR3 amino acids: CASSGTGANSGNTIYF. The CDR3 bases are TGCGCCAGCAGCGGGACAGGGGCGAACTCTGGAAACACCATATATTTT.

V usage is TRBV9 and J usage is TRBJ1-4; no reliable D call. The germline V gene encodes CDR1 SGDLS and CDR2 YYNGEE. This CDR3 contains 14 residues. Trimming took off 3 bases at V and 0 bases at J, with 6 bases between the two ends. The CDR3 bases are TGTGCCAGCAGCGGCGGTGCAACTAATGAAAAACTGTTTTTT. Its translation: CASSGGATNEKLFF.

This clone was counted between two and nine times. The chain has TRBV4-2 and TRBJ2-7, with D possibly matching TRBD2 (6 bases). The CDR3 has 14 amino acids. With 4 bases removed from V and 0 bases from J, the gap between germline ends came to 10 bases. Germline V CDR1 and CDR2: LGHNA, YNFKEQ. Here the CDR3 DNA reads TGTGCCAGCAGCCGTGATAGCGGCTCCTACGAGCAGTACTTC. Translation gives CASSRDSGSYEQYF.

This clone was observed a handful of times. The chain uses TRBV7-9 and TRBJ1-5; a weak D match, TRBD1 (5 bases). Between the trimmed V and J ends, which lost 5 bases and 0 bases, there was a span of 11 bases. The V gene's germline CDR1 is SEHNR and CDR2 FQNEAQ (reference sequence). This CDR3 region has 15 residues. The CDR3 region is CASSRGGNSNQPQHF. CDR3 bases: TGTGCCAGCAGCCGGGGGGGAAATAGCAATCAGCCCCAGCATTTT. Full variable domain (missing parts from reference TRBV7-9 and TRBJ1-5): DTGVSQNPRHKITKRGQNVTFRCDPISEHNRLYWYRQTLGQGPEFLTYFQNEAQLEKSRLLSDRFSAERPKGSFSTLEIQRTEQGDSAMYLCASSRGGNSNQPQHFGDGTRLSIL.

This clone was seen only a few times. The gene calls are TRBV10-3 and TRBJ2-1, with D perhaps matching TRBD1 (7 bases). Germline CDR1 and CDR2: ENHRY and SYGVKD. CDR3 length: 14 amino acids. V was trimmed by 4 bases and J by 4 bases, leaving 11 bases between them. The CDR3 nucleotides read TGTGCCATCAGTGCGGCGGGACAGTACAATGAGCAGTTCTTC. Translation: CAISAAGQYNEQFF.

The V gene is TRBV4-3, the J gene TRBJ2-5, with D possibly matching TRBD2 (6 bases). The ends were cut back, 0 bases at V and 7 bases at J, with 12 bases in the middle. The CDR3 sequence is 14 residues long. CDR1 is LGHNA and CDR2 is YSLEER in the germline V gene. The CDR3 bases are TGCGCCAGCAGCCAAGATCCGGGGGTACGGACCCAGTACTTC. It translates to CASSQDPGVRTQYF.

The chain has TRBV2 and TRBJ1-4; TRBD1 is a possible D gene (6 bases). The length of the CDR3 is 13 residues. V was shortened by 6 bases and J by 16 bases, with 21 bases between the two germline ends. Germline V lookup: CDR1 SNHLY, CDR2 FYNNEI. The CDR3 loop reads CASRVGQRSRPFF. The CDR3 DNA reads as TGTGCCAGCAGAGTCGGACAGAGATCTCGACCGTTTTTT. The complete variable domain, with remaining parts taken from reference TRBV2 and TRBJ1-4, reads EPEVTQTPSHQVTQMGQEVILRCVPISNHLYFYWYRQILGQKVEFLVSFYNNEISEKSEIFDDQFSVERPDGSNFTLKIRSTKLEDSAMYFCASRVGQRSRPFFGSGTQLSVL.

The V gene is TRBV18, the J gene TRBJ2-7, with 8 bases that match TRBD2. V was clipped by 6 bases and J by 4 bases; unmatched bases: 5. The CDR3 covers 13 residues. CDR1 is KGHSH, CDR2 LQKENI, per germline. This chain's CDR3 is CASSRGLAYEQYF. As DNA, the CDR3 is TGTGCCAGCTCCCGTGGACTAGCTTACGAGCAGTACTTC.

The rearrangement joins TRBV10-2 to TRBJ2-2; D may be TRBD1 (6 bases). The germline V gene encodes CDR1 WSHSY and CDR2 SAAADI. This CDR3 is built from 15 residues. With 5 bases removed from V and 9 bases from J, the gap between germline ends came to 19 bases. In nucleotides, the CDR3 is TGCGCCAGCAGTCACACCGTGACAGGACCTAGGGAGCTGTTTTTT. Amino acids: CASSHTVTGPRELFF.

The V call is TRBV28, the J call TRBJ2-1, with 9 bases matching TRBD2. The trim removed 2 bases at V and 8 bases at J, leaving 16 bases unmatched. Germline-derived CDR1 and CDR2 are MDHEN and SYDVKM. The CDR3 spans 18 residues. For the CDR3, the DNA is TGTGCCAGCAGTTTAGAGGTTCCACAGCGGGGGGCTGGAGATGAGCAGTTCTTC. It yields the protein CASSLEVPQRGAGDEQFF.

This clone was observed a handful of times. The gene calls are TRBV7-9 and TRBJ2-5, with 8 bases that match TRBD1. The length of the CDR3 is 14 residues. CDR1 SEHNR and CDR2 FQNEAQ come from the germline V gene (reference sequence). V trimming: 2 bases; J trimming: 5 bases; junction bases outside the gene matches: 4. CDR3 sequence (DNA): TGTGCCAGCAGCTTAACAGGGGGGACGGAGACCCAGTACTTC. Encoded protein: CASSLTGGTETQYF.

The gene calls are TRBV10-3 and TRBJ2-4, with D possibly being TRBD1 (6 bases). This CDR3 has 20 residues. CDR1 ENHRY and CDR2 SYGVKD come from the germline V gene. V dropped 0 bases and J dropped 4 bases, with 25 bases sitting between them. For the CDR3, the DNA is TGTGCCATCAGTGAGTCCCGAGGGCAGTTAAACAGGGAATGGAAAAACATTCAGTACTTC. Translation: CAISESRGQLNREWKNIQYF.

This clone has a handful of counts. This chain connects TRBV29-1 to TRBJ1-1, with D uncertain. CDR1 is SQVTM and CDR2 is ANQGSEA in the germline V gene. Trimming took 6 bases from V and 0 from J, leaving 8 bases between them. CDR3 length: 12 residues. The CDR3 here is CSVAEVNTEAFF. CDR3 nucleotide sequence: TGCAGCGTCGCGGAAGTGAACACTGAAGCTTTCTTT.

V usage is TRBV7-8 and J usage is TRBJ2-5; D may be TRBD1 (6 bases). V lost 8 bases and J 2 bases, leaving 12 bases between the germline ends. The germline gives CDR1 SGHVS, CDR2 FQNEAQ. There are 13 residues in the CDR3. As DNA, the CDR3 is TGTGCCAGCTTCGACAGGAGTCAAGAGACCCAGTACTTC. It codes for CASFDRSQETQYF.

The genes are TRBV6-1 and TRBJ2-1, with 7 bases aligning to TRBD2. Germline CDR1 MNHNS, CDR2 SASEGT. Trimming removed 5 bases from V and 8 bases from J; junction bases left unmatched: 3. The CDR3 runs to 12 residues. Here the CDR3 reads CASSWGGDEQFF. Written as DNA, the CDR3 is TGTGCCAGCAGTTGGGGGGGGGATGAGCAGTTCTTC.

In its sample, this clone was seen a few times. The J gene is TRBJ2-5, the V gene TRBV4-3, with a weak D call TRBD1 (6 bases). V lost 1 base and J lost 5, with 11 bases in between. CDR1 is LGHNA, CDR2 YSLEER, per germline. The CDR3 covers 14 residues. The CDR3 nucleotides are TGCGCCAGCAGCCAAGTAGGGGGAAGGGAGACCCAGTACTTC. Translated: CASSQVGGRETQYF.

The gene calls are TRBV9 and TRBJ2-6, with D uncertain. The CDR3 extends over 18 amino acids. With 4 bases removed from V and 0 bases from J, the gap between germline ends came to 17 bases. The germline CDR1 and CDR2 sequences are SGDLS and YYNGEE. The CDR3 coding sequence is TGTGCCAGCAGCCCCAAAAGCCAGGATTACTCTGGGGCCAACGTCCTGACTTTC. This encodes CASSPKSQDYSGANVLTF.

The rearrangement uses TRBV7-9 and TRBJ2-7; 12 positions match TRBD1. V lost 4 bases and J lost 3; bases outside the gene matches: 7. This CDR3 contains 16 residues. The germline CDR1 and CDR2 sequences are SEHNR and FQNEAQ (reference sequence). In nucleotides, the CDR3 is TGTGCCAGCAGCTCCGGGACAGGGGGCTATATCTACGAGCAGTACTTC. It yields the protein CASSSGTGGYIYEQYF.

This rearrangement joins TRBV5-4 to TRBJ2-1; TRBD2 agrees at 7 bases. The V gene end was trimmed by 3 bases and the J gene end by 6 bases; junction bases not matched to a gene: 15. Germline V gives CDR1 SGHNT, CDR2 YYREEE (reference sequence). CDR3 length: 17 residues. CDR3 bases: TGTGCCAGCAGCTCCGGGGGGAGGCTAGCGGCAACCAATGAGCAGTTCTTC. This codes for CASSSGGRLAATNEQFF.

The rearrangement links TRBV9 to TRBJ2-2; 9 bases are a match to TRBD2. The trim removed 2 bases at V and 5 bases at J, leaving 7 bases unmatched. The germline V gene has CDR1 SGDLS and CDR2 YYNGEE. This CDR3 has 16 amino acids. This chain's CDR3 is CASSVTPGLATGELFF. As DNA, the CDR3 is TGTGCCAGCAGCGTCACCCCGGGACTAGCTACCGGGGAGCTGTTTTTT.

This clone has more than one count but fewer than ten. The chain carries TRBV5-1 and TRBJ2-2; perhaps TRBD2 as D (5 bases). In germline, CDR1 is SGHRS, CDR2 YFSETQ. V was shortened by 5 bases and J by 7 bases, with 12 bases between the two germline ends. The CDR3 runs to 13 residues. The CDR3 DNA follows: TGCGCCAGCAGGCCCGCGGGCGGCGGGGAGCTGTTTTTT. It specifies CASRPAGGGELFF.

Concerning this clone itself: A junction boundary mismatches the germline segment, possibly from a read error. The chain combines TRBV5-6 with TRBJ2-7; 11 nucleotides agree with TRBD2. This CDR3 region has 9 residues. CDR1 and CDR2 from the germline V gene are SGHDT and YYEEEE. The CDR3 DNA reads as TGTGCCAGAGGGACTAGCGGTCCCTTC. Amino acid sequence: CARGTSGPF.

V usage is TRBV7-2 and J usage is TRBJ2-3; 9 bases map to TRBD1. Germline CDR1 SGHTA, CDR2 FQGNSA. The CDR3 contains 14 residues. V shed 3 bases, J shed 3 bases, and the junction held 1 base outside the gene matches. CDR3 residues: CASSFGQGTDTQYF. The CDR3 DNA follows: TGTGCCAGCAGCTTTGGACAGGGGACAGATACGCAGTATTTT. The full variable domain, rest sourced from reference TRBV7-2 and TRBJ2-3, is GAGVSQSPSNKVTEKGKDVELRCDPISGHTALYWYRQSLGQGLEFLIYFQGNSAPDKSGLPSDRFSAERTGGSVSTLTIQRTQQEDSAVYLCASSFGQGTDTQYFGPGTRLTVL.

Only a few counts were recorded for this clone. V gene TRBV10-3 combines with J gene TRBJ2-7, with TRBD1 matching 11 bases. Germline lookup yields CDR1 ENHRY and CDR2 SYGVKD. The CDR3 has 14 amino acids. J gave up 2 bases and V 5 bases, and 2 bases lay outside the gene matches. CDR3 amino acids: CAISRGQGAYEQYF. CDR3 in DNA: TGTGCCATCAGTCGGGGACAGGGGGCCTACGAGCAGTACTTC.

This chain links TRBV2 with TRBJ2-5, with 11 bases lining up with TRBD2. This CDR3 spans 15 amino acids. V lost 4 bases, J lost 5 bases, and 6 bases stayed unmatched. Germline CDR1 SNHLY, CDR2 FYNNEI. CDR3 nucleotides: TGTGCCAGCAGTGCCTTAGCGGGGGGGCCGGAGACCCAGTACTTC. It encodes CASSALAGGPETQYF.

This clone occurred a few times. This chain uses TRBV9 with TRBJ2-2; D possibly corresponds to TRBD2 (6 bases). Trimming cost V 3 bases and J 1 base, with 10 bases left between them. The CDR3 runs to 15 residues. CDR1 is SGDLS, CDR2 YYNGEE, per germline. This CDR3 reads CASSETGGNTGELFF. CDR3 DNA sequence: TGTGCCAGCAGCGAAACCGGGGGGAACACCGGGGAGCTGTTTTTT. The full variable domain, rest sourced from reference TRBV9 and TRBJ2-2, is DSGVTQTPKHLITATGQRVTLRCSPRSGDLSVYWYQQSLDQGLQFLIQYYNGEERAKGNILERFSAQQFPDLHSELNLSSLELGDSALYFCASSETGGNTGELFFGEGSRLTVL.